This T cell receptor (beta chain) was profiled in a study of blood T cell repertoires in COVID-19. The wider study: Spain, Italy and the United States supplied samples that represented acute and convalescent COVID-19.

Assignments of participants to cohorts depended upon their own reported clinical history. In the study's own analysis: Scientists estimated how many nucleated cells there were by amplifying reference gene primers. Profiled with immunoSEQ multiplex PCR; TCRdb holds only in-frame clones, not every one. V, J and clone size reflect that table, while D and trimming were determined from the DNA. The table has about 46,000 clones, about 88% seen once; the top ten hold 3.1%. The specimen was PBMCs or T cells enriched from blood (not recorded which). The sequence was collected from a woman in her forties or fifties who had recovered from COVID-19.

This chain's CDR3 is CASSLWAQWANNEQFF. Written as DNA, the CDR3 is TGTGCCAGCAGTTTATGGGCCCAATGGGCAAACAATGAGCAGTTCTTC. The chain joins TRBV27 to TRBJ2-1; no clear D. CDR3 length equals 16 residues. Germline CDR1 and CDR2: MNHEY and SMNVEV (reference sequence). V dropped 1 base and J dropped 5 bases, with 15 bases sitting between them.